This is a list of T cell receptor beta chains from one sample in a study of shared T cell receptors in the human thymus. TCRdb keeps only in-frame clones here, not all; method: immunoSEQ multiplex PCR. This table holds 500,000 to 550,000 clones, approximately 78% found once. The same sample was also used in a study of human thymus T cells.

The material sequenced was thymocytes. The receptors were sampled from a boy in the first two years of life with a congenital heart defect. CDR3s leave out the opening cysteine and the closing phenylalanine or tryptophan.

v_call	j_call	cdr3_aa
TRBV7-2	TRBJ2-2	ASSARVTGELF
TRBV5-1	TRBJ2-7	ASSLGLVRQGNGKSYEQY
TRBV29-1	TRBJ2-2	SALGGRHTGELF
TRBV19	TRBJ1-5	ASQLRDRGKDQPQH
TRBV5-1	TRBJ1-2	ASSWRGVRRDGYT
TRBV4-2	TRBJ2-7	ASSPGTSGRHEQY
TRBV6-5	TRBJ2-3	ASSYSFRDTQY
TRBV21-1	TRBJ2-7	ASSMLWDRGPSYEQY
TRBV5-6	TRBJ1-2	ASSLSRTGPFGYT
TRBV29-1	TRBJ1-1	SVPRPGQVNTEAF
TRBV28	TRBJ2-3	ASSFRREGLGNTQY
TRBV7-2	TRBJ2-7	ASSGGGPLGEQY
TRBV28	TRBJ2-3	ASNHRGGGPDTQY
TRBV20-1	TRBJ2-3	SAPLSDTQY
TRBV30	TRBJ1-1	AWSVEEVGGGEAF
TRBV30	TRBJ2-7	AWSVLDIHYEQY
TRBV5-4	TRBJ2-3	ASSPVLRGGGDTQY
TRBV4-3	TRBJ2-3	ASSHSSGSGTDTQY
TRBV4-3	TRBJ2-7	ASSPRVLDTYEQY
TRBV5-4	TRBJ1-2	ASSLGGTGVHGYT
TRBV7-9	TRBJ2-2	ASSQTTGTLTGELF
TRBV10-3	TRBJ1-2	AISAGAYYGYT
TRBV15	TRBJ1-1	ATSREYSWDTEAF
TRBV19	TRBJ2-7	ASGPNGESYEQY
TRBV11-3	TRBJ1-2	ASSLPSGVGYT
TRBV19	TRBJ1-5	ASSDRDGQPQH
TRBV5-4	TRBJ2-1	ASSLGGLAGGTFYNEQF
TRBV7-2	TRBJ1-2	ASTIQTGKEYGYT
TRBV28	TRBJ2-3	ASSCPGTTCTDTQY
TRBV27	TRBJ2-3	ASSPRGSGTDTQY
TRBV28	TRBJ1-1	ASSILGQPNTEAF
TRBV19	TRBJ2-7	ASSTSLGQGPAEQY
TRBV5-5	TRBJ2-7	ASSPAGDDEQY
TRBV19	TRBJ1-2	ASSINREGYT
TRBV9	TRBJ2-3	ASSVITSATVTSTDTQY
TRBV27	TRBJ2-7	ASSAYGLAPKHEQY
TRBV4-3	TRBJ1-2	ASSPIGTGAHGYT
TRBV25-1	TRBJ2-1	ASSDHTLSSYNEQF
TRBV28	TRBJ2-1	ASSTHHLAQRANEQF
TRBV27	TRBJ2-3	ASSFSDGLTDTQY
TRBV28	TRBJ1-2	ASSYNPGGVVDGYT
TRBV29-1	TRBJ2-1	SVDRDRGKNEQF
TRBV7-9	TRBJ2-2	ASSLGRAGELF
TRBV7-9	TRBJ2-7	ASSSTRDSYYEQY
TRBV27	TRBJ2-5	ASSLDSFQETQY
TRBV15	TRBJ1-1	ATSRGDRLNTEAF
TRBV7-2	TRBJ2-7	ASSFPLGSPYEQY
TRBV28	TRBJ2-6	ASSPSLGSGANVLT
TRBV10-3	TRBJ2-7	AIQEGASGSYEQY
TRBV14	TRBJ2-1	ASRAARGEQF
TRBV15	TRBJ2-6	ATSGSSGANVLT
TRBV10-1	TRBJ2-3	ASSEAQGSTTDTQY
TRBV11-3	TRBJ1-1	ASSLDPDRGPDTEAF
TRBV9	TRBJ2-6	ASSADRSWGANVLT
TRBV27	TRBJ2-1	ASSQTGTSPYNEQF